This passage covers 30 T cell receptor beta chains from one sample sequenced in a study of shared clonotypes between healthy human individuals (dated by TCRdb to the early 2020s). Receptors were amplified or captured by the immunoSEQ multiplex PCR assay. TCRdb took this table from immuneACCESS and kept in-frame rearrangements with V and J called. Such tables lack part of the clones; where checked against another copy, unresolved V genes explain under half of the gap, and the rest is unexplained. The table for this sample lists a few hundred thousand clones; less than 98% of them were counted only once. 0.045% to 0.06% of the sample comes from the top ten. Sequenced input: naive CD4+ T cells sorted from blood. The cell subset or site label for this specimen denotes: CD45RA+ positively selected. Receptors were obtained from a woman aged 30 to 39 in good health.

The V gene is TRBV18, the J gene TRBJ2-7; 15 positions agree with TRBD2. The CDR3 length is 17 residues. The germline CDR1 and CDR2 sequences are KGHSH and LQKENI. Trimming took 2 bases from V and 4 from J; bases not matched to a gene: 6. The CDR3, as DNA: TGTGCCAGCTCACCAGGACTAGCGGGAGGGCCGAGGTACGAGCAGTACTTC. Protein sequence: CASSPGLAGGPRYEQYF.

The V gene is TRBV5-4, the J gene TRBJ2-6; no clear D gene. Per the germline V gene, CDR1 is SGHNT and CDR2 is YYREEE (reference sequence). The CDR3 is 16 amino acids. V gave up 4 bases and J gave up 2 bases, with 13 bases separating them. CDR3 bases: TGTGCCAGCAGCCTTTACAACGTGCCTGGGGCCAACGTCCTGACTTTC. Protein sequence: CASSLYNVPGANVLTF. The variable domain in full, with the rest retrieved from reference TRBV5-4 and TRBJ2-6, is ETGVTQSPTHLIKTRGQQVTLRCSSQSGHNTVSWYQQALGQGPQFIFQYYREEENGRGNFPPRFSGLQFPNYSSELNVNALELDDSALYLCASSLYNVPGANVLTFGAGSRLTVL.

This clone was observed once. This chain links TRBV5-4 with TRBJ1-2, with 7 nucleotides matching TRBD1. CDR3 size: 14 residues. The V gene's germline CDR1 is SGHNT and CDR2 YYREEE (reference sequence). V lost 4 bases and J lost 2; bases outside the gene matches: 5. The CDR3 nucleotides are TGTGCCAGCAGCCCAGGGGGGACCAACTATGGCTACACCTTC. Residues: CASSPGGTNYGYTF.

This clone appeared a single time. V is TRBV19 and J is TRBJ1-3; 7 positions match TRBD1. The CDR3 has 13 amino acids. Trimming at V came to 10 bases and at J to 0 bases, leaving 3 bases not matched to a gene. Germline assignment: CDR1 LNHDA and CDR2 SQIVND (reference sequence). The CDR3 region is CATGQASGNTIYF. The DNA for the CDR3 is TGTGCCACTGGACAGGCCTCTGGAAACACCATATATTTT.

The rearrangement links TRBV28 to TRBJ1-1; the D gene is possibly TRBD1 (6 bases). CDR1 and CDR2 (germline): MDHEN, SYDVKM. The CDR3 loop spans 18 amino acids. V was cut by 6 bases and J by 6 bases, with 29 bases left in between. The CDR3, as DNA: TGTGCCAGCAGCGGACACCCCTCAAAGCAAAACAGGGCACCTGAAGCTTTCTTT. It specifies CASSGHPSKQNRAPEAFF.

The chain recombines TRBV13 with TRBJ2-1, with 9 positions matching TRBD2. Germline loops: CDR1 PRHDT, CDR2 FYEKMQ (reference sequence). V trimming: 5 bases; J trimming: 5 bases; junction bases outside the gene matches: 16. There are 18 residues in the CDR3. Here the CDR3 reads CASSPQALSGSGHNEQFF. The DNA for the CDR3 is TGTGCCAGCAGCCCCCAAGCCCTTAGCGGGAGTGGGCACAATGAGCAGTTCTTC.

The chain has TRBV21-1 and TRBJ1-1. TRBV21-1 corresponds to a pseudogene. The CDR3 is 14 residues long. DNA for the CDR3: TGTGCCAGCATCCCTACTCGGGTGAACACTGAAGCTTTCTTT. As protein: CASIPTRVNTEAFF.

This chain joins TRBV14 and TRBJ2-5; D might be TRBD2 (5 bases). Germline CDR1 SGHDN, CDR2 FVKESK. This CDR3 has 12 residues. The V end was cut by 5 bases, the J end by 7 bases, with 11 bases between. In nucleotides, the CDR3 is TGTGCCAGCAGCTATGGGAGTGGGACCCAGTACTTC. This sequence encodes CASSYGSGTQYF.

V gene TRBV28 combines with J gene TRBJ2-3; no definite D call. V shed 3 bases and J shed 7 bases, with 8 bases lying between them. CDR3 length: 12 amino acids. The germline gives CDR1 MDHEN, CDR2 SYDVKM. The CDR3 reads CASSFQAYTQYF. In DNA form, the CDR3 reads TGTGCCAGCAGTTTTCAGGCTTATACGCAGTATTTT.

The chain recombines TRBV6-6 with TRBJ2-3; unclear D gene. The V gene lost 6 bases and the J gene lost 5 bases, with 9 bases spanning the gap. The germline V gene encodes CDR1 MNHNY and CDR2 SVGAGI (reference sequence). This CDR3 spans 12 amino acids. The DNA of the CDR3 is TGTGCCAGCAGGACTGGGGAAGATACGCAGTATTTT. It yields the protein CASRTGEDTQYF.

The V and J genes are TRBV5-4 and TRBJ2-5; 7 bases are a match to TRBD1. CDR3 length: 14 residues. The germline gives CDR1 SGHNT, CDR2 YYREEE (reference sequence). Germline trimming cut 5 bases from V and 4 bases from J; bases unmatched to any gene: 8. CDR3 residues: CASSKDRVLETQYF. DNA for the CDR3: TGTGCCAGCAGTAAAGACAGGGTGTTAGAGACCCAGTACTTC.

The gene calls are TRBV5-8 and TRBJ2-1; the match to TRBD1 covers 7 bases. V lost 5 bases, J lost 1 base, and 6 bases stayed unmatched. This CDR3 is 15 amino acids long. Germline V CDR1 and CDR2: SGHTS, YDEGEE. The CDR3 spells CASSSGTVSYNEQFF. CDR3 nucleotides: TGTGCCAGCAGTTCCGGGACAGTATCCTACAATGAGCAGTTCTTC.

The chain combines TRBV6-6 with TRBJ1-3, with unresolved D. Germline CDR1 is MNHNY and CDR2 is SVGAGI (reference sequence). This CDR3 contains 14 residues. The V end lost 4 bases, the J end lost 0 bases, and 7 bases lay between the germline ends. CDR3 sequence (DNA): TGTGCCAGCAGTTGGGGAAGCTCTGGAAACACCATATATTTT. Encoded protein: CASSWGSSGNTIYF.

V usage is TRBV4-1 and J usage is TRBJ1-3, with 11 nucleotides matching TRBD1. CDR1 and CDR2 (germline): MGHRA, YSYEKL. V lost 1 base to trimming and J lost 0 bases; unmatched junction nucleotides: 2. CDR3 size: 17 residues. CDR3 in amino acids: CASSQGTGGFSGNTIYF. The CDR3 DNA is TGCGCCAGCAGCCAAGGGACAGGGGGCTTCTCTGGAAACACCATATATTTT.

The J gene is TRBJ1-2, the V gene TRBV5-1, with TRBD1 matching 7 bases. The J segment lost 1 base and the V segment lost 2 bases, leaving 5 bases of the junction unmatched. Germline values: CDR1 SGHRS, CDR2 YFSETQ. The CDR3 is 15 amino acids. CDR3 nucleotide sequence: TGCGCCAGCAGCTTAGGGACAGACGTTAACTATGGCTACACCTTC. It codes for CASSLGTDVNYGYTF.

The V and J genes are TRBV21-1 and TRBJ1-1; the table's D call TRBD1 went unverified against the DNA. TRBV21-1 is annotated as a pseudogene. This CDR3 spans 16 amino acids. The CDR3 DNA follows: TGTGCCAGCAGCAAAGGGACACAGACACCGAACACTGAAGCTTTCTTT. It encodes CASSKGTQTPNTEAFF.

Comment on this clone: Other DNA sequences of this sample code for an identical CDR3. The V call is TRBV28, the J call TRBJ2-7; D gene unclear. From germline, CDR1 is MDHEN and CDR2 SYDVKM. The V and J ends lost 2 bases and 0 bases respectively, with 2 bases between them. CDR3 length equals 12 residues. Written as DNA, the CDR3 is TGTGCCAGCAGTTTAAACTCCTACGAGCAGTACTTC. This sequence encodes CASSLNSYEQYF.

The CDR3 here is CASSPVGSGNTIYF. The CDR3 DNA sequence: TGTGCCAGCAGCCCAGTTGGCTCTGGAAACACCATATATTTT. V gene TRBV7-9 combines with J gene TRBJ1-3; D is undetermined. The CDR3 length is 14 residues. Germline V gene sequence: CDR1 SEHNR, CDR2 FQNEAQ (reference sequence). V was cut by 5 bases and J by 0 bases, with 8 bases left in between.

For the CDR3, the DNA is TGTGCCAGCAGTTTAGAATATTTCACCGGGGAGCTGTTTTTT. Protein product: CASSLEYFTGELFF. The genes are TRBV27 and TRBJ2-2; the D is unclear. The CDR3 runs 14 residues. Trimming took 2 bases from V and 4 from J, leaving 8 bases between them. CDR1 is MNHEY and CDR2 is SMNVEV in the germline V gene (reference sequence).

The V and J genes are TRBV4-1 and TRBJ2-7; D call uncertain. CDR1 is MGHRA and CDR2 is YSYEKL in the germline V gene. The CDR3 is made up of 14 amino acids. V lost 1 base and J lost 3, with 10 bases in between. DNA for the CDR3: TGCGCCAGCAGCCAAGGCTTAAACAGCTACGAGCAGTACTTC. This encodes CASSQGLNSYEQYF.

The rearrangement links TRBV10-1 to TRBJ2-1; TRBD2 matches 9 bases. Trimming removed 2 bases from V and 5 bases from J; junction bases left unmatched: 4. The CDR3 runs 15 residues. Germline CDR1 reads WNHNN; CDR2 reads SYGVQD (reference sequence). CDR3 amino acids: CASSEGRGRDNEQFF. The CDR3 nucleotides are TGCGCCAGCAGTGAGGGGCGCGGGAGGGACAATGAGCAGTTCTTC.

The V and J genes are TRBV28 and TRBJ2-7, with D possibly being TRBD1 or TRBD2 (6 bases each). Germline V lookup: CDR1 MDHEN, CDR2 SYDVKM. V dropped 6 bases and J dropped 4 bases, with 13 bases sitting between them. The CDR3 covers 13 residues. CDR3: CASRLGGRYEQYF. The CDR3 DNA sequence: TGTGCCAGCAGACTCGGGGGCCGGTACGAGCAGTACTTC.

The genes are TRBV5-6 and TRBJ2-1; 7 bases are a match to TRBD1. In germline, CDR1 is SGHDT, CDR2 YYEEEE. This CDR3 contains 17 residues. J gave up 1 base and V 4 bases, and 11 bases lay outside the gene matches. The chain's CDR3 is CASSQLGQFQSYNEQFF. The CDR3 coding sequence is TGTGCCAGCAGCCAACTGGGACAGTTTCAATCCTACAATGAGCAGTTCTTC.

V gene TRBV27 combines with J gene TRBJ1-4; a weak D match, TRBD1 (6 bases). The CDR3 has 18 amino acids. V lost 5 bases, J lost 4 bases, and 23 bases lay in between. Germline V lookup: CDR1 MNHEY, CDR2 SMNVEV (reference sequence). The CDR3 sequence is CASSRTPPGAADNEKLFF. The CDR3 DNA is TGTGCCAGCAGTCGTACCCCGCCGGGGGCAGCCGATAATGAAAAACTGTTTTTT. Full variable domain (outside the CDR3, taken from reference TRBV27 and TRBJ1-4): EAQVTQNPRYLITVTGKKLTVTCSQNMNHEYMSWYRQDPGLGLRQIYYSMNVEVTDKGDVPEGYKVSRKEKRNFPLILESPSPNQTSLYFCASSRTPPGAADNEKLFFGSGTQLSVL.

This clone was seen once. Other DNA sequences in the sample encode the same CDR3. The genes are TRBV7-9 and TRBJ2-1, with no clear D. The CDR3 length is 12 residues. The V and J ends lost 3 bases and 7 bases respectively, with 7 bases between them. Germline CDR1 and CDR2: SEHNR and FQNEAQ (reference sequence). The CDR3 reads CASSLSRNEQFF. CDR3 in DNA: TGTGCCAGCAGCTTGAGTAGAAATGAGCAGTTCTTC.

Note on this clone: The sample contains more than one DNA sequence encoding this CDR3. The chain recombines TRBV2 with TRBJ1-2; no clear D gene. Trimming left V 4 bases short and J 2 bases short, with 11 bases between. Germline loops: CDR1 SNHLY, CDR2 FYNNEI. This CDR3 has 14 residues. CDR3 coding DNA: TGTGCCAGCAGTGGACGAACGGCGAACTATGGCTACACCTTC. It translates to CASSGRTANYGYTF. The full variable domain, completed using reference TRBV2 and TRBJ1-2, is EPEVTQTPSHQVTQMGQEVILRCVPISNHLYFYWYRQILGQKVEFLVSFYNNEISEKSEIFDDQFSVERPDGSNFTLKIRSTKLEDSAMYFCASSGRTANYGYTFGSGTRLTVV.

The chain is built from TRBV6-5 and TRBJ2-5, with no clear D. Germline assignment: CDR1 MNHEY and CDR2 SVGAGI. The ends were cut back, 2 bases at V and 0 bases at J, with 7 bases in the middle. The CDR3 runs 14 residues. CDR3 nucleotides: TGTGCCAGCAGTTACGGCAGGTACCAAGAGACCCAGTACTTC. This translates into CASSYGRYQETQYF.

The chain has TRBV30 and TRBJ2-1, with TRBD2 as a possible D gene (5 bases). Germline lookup yields CDR1 GTSNPN and CDR2 SVGIG (reference sequence). The CDR3 covers 12 residues. V was trimmed by 0 bases and J by 14 bases, leaving 14 bases between them. The CDR3 sequence is CAWSVSREREFF. Here the CDR3 DNA reads TGTGCCTGGAGTGTAAGTCGGGAACGAGAGTTCTTC. The full variable domain, in which reference TRBV30 and TRBJ2-1 provide the parts outside the CDR3, is SQTIHQWPATLVQPVGSPLSLECTVEGTSNPNLYWYRQAAGRGLQLLFYSVGIGQISSEVPQNLSASRPQDRQFILSSKKLLLSDSGFYLCAWSVSREREFFGPGTRLTVL.

V is TRBV28 and J is TRBJ2-1; 7 positions match TRBD2. This CDR3 is 14 amino acids long. Germline V gives CDR1 MDHEN, CDR2 SYDVKM. The V segment lost 5 bases and the J segment 2 bases; nucleotides outside the gene matches: 3. CDR3 region: CASSPGTTYNEQFF. CDR3 sequence (DNA): TGTGCCAGCAGTCCAGGGACTACCTACAATGAGCAGTTCTTC.

This chain links TRBV18 with TRBJ1-1; D is unresolved. V gave up 1 base and J gave up 3 bases, with 9 bases separating them. Germline V CDR1 and CDR2: KGHSH, LQKENI. This CDR3 has 14 amino acids. As DNA, the CDR3 is TGTGCCAGCTCACCACTTAGTGGAGACACTGAAGCTTTCTTT. It specifies CASSPLSGDTEAFF.